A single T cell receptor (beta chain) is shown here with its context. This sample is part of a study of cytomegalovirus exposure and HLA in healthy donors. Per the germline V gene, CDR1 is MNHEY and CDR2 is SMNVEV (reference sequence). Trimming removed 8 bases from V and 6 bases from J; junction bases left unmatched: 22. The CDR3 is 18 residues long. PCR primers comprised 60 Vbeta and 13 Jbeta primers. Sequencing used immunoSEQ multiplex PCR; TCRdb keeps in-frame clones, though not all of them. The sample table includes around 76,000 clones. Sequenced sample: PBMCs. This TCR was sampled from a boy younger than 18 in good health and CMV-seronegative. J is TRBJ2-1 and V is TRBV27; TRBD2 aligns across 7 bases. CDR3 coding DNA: TGTGCCAGCGGAACTTACCGAGCGGGCGGGAGAGATCGCAATGAGCAGTTCTTC. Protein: CASGTYRAGGRDRNEQFF.